Here is one T cell receptor beta chain with its context. A roughly 9.3 ml volume of fresh peripheral blood provided the PBMCs. CDR1 KGHSH and CDR2 LQKENI come from the germline V gene. V was pared by 4 bases and J by 9 bases, with 22 bases between. The CDR3 is 15 residues long. Amplification targeted TCR beta CDR3 regions from RNA transcripts. A first-round RT-PCR of the TCR CDR3 used the HTBI primer set. TCRdb redid the calling of the multiplex PCR reads with MiXCR, one entry per CDR3 protein. In the table there are more than 300,000 distinct CDR3 sequences, approximately 18% of which are singletons. This entry comes from a study of T cells in Graves' hyperthyroidism and ophthalmopathy.

This chain uses TRBV18 with TRBJ2-7; a possible D gene is TRBD2 (6 bases). This TCR was sampled from a woman in her twenties or thirties with Graves' hyperthyroidism that later progressed to Graves' ophthalmopathy. The sequenced sample was blood. The CDR3 here is CASSRGVVPGSAQYF. The CDR3 bases are TGTGCCAGCTCACGGGGGGTGGTTCCCGGGAGCGCGCAGTACTTC.